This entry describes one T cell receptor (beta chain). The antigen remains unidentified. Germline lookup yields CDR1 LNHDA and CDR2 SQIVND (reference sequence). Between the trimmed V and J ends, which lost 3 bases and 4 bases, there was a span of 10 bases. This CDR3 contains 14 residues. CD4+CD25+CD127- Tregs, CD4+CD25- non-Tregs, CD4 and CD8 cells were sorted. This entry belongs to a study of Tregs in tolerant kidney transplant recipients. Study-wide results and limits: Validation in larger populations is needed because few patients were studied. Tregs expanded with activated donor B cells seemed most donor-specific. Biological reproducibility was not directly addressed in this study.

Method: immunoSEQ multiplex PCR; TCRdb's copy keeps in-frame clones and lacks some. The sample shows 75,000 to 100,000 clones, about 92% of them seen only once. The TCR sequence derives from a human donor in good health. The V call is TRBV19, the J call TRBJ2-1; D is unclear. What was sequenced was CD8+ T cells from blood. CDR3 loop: CASSIGEGYNEQFF. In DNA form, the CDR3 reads TGTGCCAGTAGTATTGGTGAAGGATACAATGAGCAGTTCTTC.